This T cell receptor beta chain is from a study of cytomegalovirus exposure and HLA in healthy donors. A multiplex PCR was run with 60 Vbeta primers and 13 Jbeta primers. Libraries were prepared by immunoSEQ multiplex PCR; TCRdb keeps only in-frame clonotypes and omits some of them. The sample has some 80,000 clones. Trimming stripped 3 bases from V and 0 bases from J, with 9 bases between. CDR3 length equals 15 residues. CDR1 is SGHRS and CDR2 is YFSETQ in the germline V gene. Sequencing was carried out using PBMCs. This clonotype originated in a woman in her thirties in good health and CMV-seronegative. The chain joins TRBV5-1 to TRBJ2-2, with D perhaps matching TRBD1 (6 bases). CDR3 nucleotides: TGCGCCAGCAGCTCGGACAGCCCGAACACCGGGGAGCTGTTTTTT. This gives the protein CASSSDSPNTGELFF. The whole variable domain, filled in from reference TRBV5-1 and TRBJ2-2, reads KAGVTQTPRYLIKTRGQQVTLSCSPISGHRSVSWYQQTPGQGLQFLFEYFSETQRNKGNFPGRFSGRQFSNSRSEMNVSTLELGDSALYLCASSSDSPNTGELFFGEGSRLTVL.